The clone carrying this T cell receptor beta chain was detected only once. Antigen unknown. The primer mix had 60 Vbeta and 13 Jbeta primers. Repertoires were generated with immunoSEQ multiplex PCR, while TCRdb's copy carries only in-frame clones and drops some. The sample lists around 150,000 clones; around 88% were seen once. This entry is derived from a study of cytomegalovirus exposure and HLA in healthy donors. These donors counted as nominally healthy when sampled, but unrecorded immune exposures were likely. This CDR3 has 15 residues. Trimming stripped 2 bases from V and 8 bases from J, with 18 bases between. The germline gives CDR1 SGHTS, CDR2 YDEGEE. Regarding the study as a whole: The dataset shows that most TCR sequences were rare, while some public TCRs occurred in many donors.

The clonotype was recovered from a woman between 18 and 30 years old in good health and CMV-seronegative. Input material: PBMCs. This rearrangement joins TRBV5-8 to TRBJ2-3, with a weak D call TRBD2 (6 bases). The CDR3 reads CASSLYNPGRGTQYF. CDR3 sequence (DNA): TGTGCCAGCAGCTTATACAACCCCGGGCGGGGTACGCAGTATTTT. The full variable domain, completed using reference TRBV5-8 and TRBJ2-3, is EAGVTQSPTHLIKTRGQQATLRCSPISGHTSVYWYQQALGLGLQFLLWYDEGEERNRGNFPPRFSGRQFPNYSSELNVNALELEDSALYLCASSLYNPGRGTQYFGPGTRLTVL.